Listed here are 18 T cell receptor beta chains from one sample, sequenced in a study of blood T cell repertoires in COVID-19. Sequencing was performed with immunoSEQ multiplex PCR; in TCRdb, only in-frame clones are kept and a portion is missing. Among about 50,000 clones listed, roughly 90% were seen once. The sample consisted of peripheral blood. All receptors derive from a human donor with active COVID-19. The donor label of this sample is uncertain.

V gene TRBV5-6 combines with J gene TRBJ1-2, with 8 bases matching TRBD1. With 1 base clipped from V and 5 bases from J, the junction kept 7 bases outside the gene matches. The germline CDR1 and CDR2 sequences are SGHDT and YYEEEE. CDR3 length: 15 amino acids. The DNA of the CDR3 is TGTGCCAGCAGCTTGTATGAGACAGGGGTTTATGGCTACACCTTC. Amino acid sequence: CASSLYETGVYGYTF.

The CDR3 reads CASQKLAGGPGELFF. CDR3 DNA sequence: TGTGCCAGCCAGAAATTAGCGGGGGGGCCCGGGGAGCTGTTTTTT. The rearrangement uses TRBV7-2 and TRBJ2-2, with 11 bases lining up with TRBD2. The germline V gene has CDR1 SGHTA and CDR2 FQGNSA. Losses at the gene ends were 8 bases for V and 6 bases for J; bases not matched to a gene: 8. The CDR3 sequence is 15 residues long.

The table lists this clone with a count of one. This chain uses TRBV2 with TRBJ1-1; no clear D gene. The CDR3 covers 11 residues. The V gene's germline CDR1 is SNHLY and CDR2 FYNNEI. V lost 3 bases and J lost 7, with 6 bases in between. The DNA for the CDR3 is TGTGCCAGCAGTGAGTCGGTTGAAGCTTTCTTT. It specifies CASSESVEAFF.

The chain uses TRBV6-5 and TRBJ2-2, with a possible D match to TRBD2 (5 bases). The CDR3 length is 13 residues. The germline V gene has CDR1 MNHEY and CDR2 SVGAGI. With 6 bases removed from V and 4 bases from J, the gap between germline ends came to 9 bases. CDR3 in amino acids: CASRPRGTGELFF. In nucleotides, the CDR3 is TGTGCCAGCAGGCCACGGGGCACCGGGGAGCTGTTTTTT.

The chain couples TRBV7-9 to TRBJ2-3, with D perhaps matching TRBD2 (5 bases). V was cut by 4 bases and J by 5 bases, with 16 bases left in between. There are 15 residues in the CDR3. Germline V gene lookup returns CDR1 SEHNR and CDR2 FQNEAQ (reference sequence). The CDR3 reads CASSSRASLGDTQYF. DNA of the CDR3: TGTGCCAGCAGCTCTAGGGCTAGCCTGGGAGATACGCAGTATTTT.

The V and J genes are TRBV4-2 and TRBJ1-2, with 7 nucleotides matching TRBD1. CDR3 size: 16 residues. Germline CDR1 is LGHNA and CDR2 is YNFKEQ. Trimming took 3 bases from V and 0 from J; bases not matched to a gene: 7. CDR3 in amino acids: CASSHDERGPNYGYTF. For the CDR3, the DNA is TGTGCCAGCAGCCACGACGAAAGGGGGCCTAACTATGGCTACACCTTC.

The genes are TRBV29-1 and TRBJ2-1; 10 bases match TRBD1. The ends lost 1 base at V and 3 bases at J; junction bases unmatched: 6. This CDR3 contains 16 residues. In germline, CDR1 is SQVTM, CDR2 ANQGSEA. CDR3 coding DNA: TGCAGCGTTGAAGGGGGACAGGGGTCGGGCTACAATGAGCAGTTCTTC. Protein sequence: CSVEGGQGSGYNEQFF.

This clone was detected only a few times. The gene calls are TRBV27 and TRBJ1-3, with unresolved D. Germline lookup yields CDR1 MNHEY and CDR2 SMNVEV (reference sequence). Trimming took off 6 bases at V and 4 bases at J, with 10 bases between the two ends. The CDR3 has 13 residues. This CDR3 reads CASRSTPGNTIYF. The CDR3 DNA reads TGTGCCAGCAGATCTACGCCGGGAAACACCATATATTTT.

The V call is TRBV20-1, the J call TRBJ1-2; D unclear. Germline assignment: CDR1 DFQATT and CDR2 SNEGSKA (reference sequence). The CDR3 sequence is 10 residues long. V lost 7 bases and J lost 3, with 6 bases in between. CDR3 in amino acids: CSVGHYGYTF. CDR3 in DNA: TGCAGTGTTGGGCACTATGGCTACACCTTC.

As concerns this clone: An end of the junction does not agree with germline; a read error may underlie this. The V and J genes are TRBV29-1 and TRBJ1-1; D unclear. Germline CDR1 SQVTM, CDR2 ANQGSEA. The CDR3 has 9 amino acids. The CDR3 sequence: CSVTEGSIF. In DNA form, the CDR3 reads TGCAGCGTGACCGAAGGGAGTATCTTT.

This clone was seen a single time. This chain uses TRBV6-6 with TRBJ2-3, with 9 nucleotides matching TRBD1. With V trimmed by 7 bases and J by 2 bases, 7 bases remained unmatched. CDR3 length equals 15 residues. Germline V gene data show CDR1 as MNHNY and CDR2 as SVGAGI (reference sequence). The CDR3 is CASTLQGANTDTQYF. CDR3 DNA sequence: TGTGCCAGCACCCTACAGGGGGCCAACACAGATACGCAGTATTTT.

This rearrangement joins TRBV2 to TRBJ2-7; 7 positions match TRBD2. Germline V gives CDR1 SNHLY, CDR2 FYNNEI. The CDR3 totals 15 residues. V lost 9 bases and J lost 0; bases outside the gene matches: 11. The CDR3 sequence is CARGPAGSYSYEQYF. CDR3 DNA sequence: TGTGCCAGGGGGCCAGCGGGGTCCTACTCCTACGAGCAGTACTTC.

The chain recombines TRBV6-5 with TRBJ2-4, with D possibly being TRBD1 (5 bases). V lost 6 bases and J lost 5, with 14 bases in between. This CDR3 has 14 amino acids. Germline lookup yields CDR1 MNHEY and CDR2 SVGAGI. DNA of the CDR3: TGTGCCAGCAGCTCGGACACGAGCGAAAACATTCAGTACTTC. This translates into CASSSDTSENIQYF.

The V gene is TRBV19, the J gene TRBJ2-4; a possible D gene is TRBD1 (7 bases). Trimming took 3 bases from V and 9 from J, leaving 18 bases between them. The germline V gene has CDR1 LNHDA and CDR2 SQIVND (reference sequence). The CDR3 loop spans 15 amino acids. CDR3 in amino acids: CASSMEGASERIQYF. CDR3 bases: TGTGCCAGTAGTATGGAGGGGGCGTCCGAACGCATTCAGTACTTC.

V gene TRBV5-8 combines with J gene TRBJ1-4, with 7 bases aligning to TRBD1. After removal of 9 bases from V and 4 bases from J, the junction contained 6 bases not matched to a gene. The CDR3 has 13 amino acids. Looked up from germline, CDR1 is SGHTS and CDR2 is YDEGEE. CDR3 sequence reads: CATRGQYNEKLFF. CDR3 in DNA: TGTGCCACTCGGGGACAGTATAATGAAAAACTGTTTTTT.

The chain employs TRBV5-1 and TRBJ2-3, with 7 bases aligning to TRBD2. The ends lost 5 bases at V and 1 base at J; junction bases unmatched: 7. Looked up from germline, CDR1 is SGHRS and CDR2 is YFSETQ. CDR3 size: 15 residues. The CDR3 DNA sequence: TGCGCCAGCAGGGCTGGCGGGGGTCGCACAGATACGCAGTATTTT. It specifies CASRAGGGRTDTQYF.

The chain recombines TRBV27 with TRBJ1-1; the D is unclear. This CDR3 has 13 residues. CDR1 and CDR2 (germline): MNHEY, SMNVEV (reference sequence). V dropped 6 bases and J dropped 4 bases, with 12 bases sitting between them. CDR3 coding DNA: TGTGCCAGCAGCCGCCTTGAGGCCACTGAAGCTTTCTTT. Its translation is CASSRLEATEAFF.

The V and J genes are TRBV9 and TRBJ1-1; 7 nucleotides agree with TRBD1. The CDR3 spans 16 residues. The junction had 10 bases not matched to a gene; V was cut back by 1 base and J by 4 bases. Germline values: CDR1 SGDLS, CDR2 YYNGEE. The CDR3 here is CASSVRGDRDSTEAFF. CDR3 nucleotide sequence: TGTGCCAGCAGCGTAAGGGGCGACAGGGATAGCACTGAAGCTTTCTTT.